Included here is one T cell receptor (beta chain) sequence, with context. The length of the CDR3 is 13 residues. The V end was cut by 4 bases, the J end by 3 bases, with 6 bases between. The germline gives CDR1 SGHTA, CDR2 FQGNSA. These data belong to a study of type 1 regulatory T cells. Across the study: An in vitro protocol generated T-allo10, a Tr1-enriched, alloantigen-specific CD4 T cell product.

TCRdb used MiXCR to reprocess the reads, holding one entry per CDR3 protein. Among 75,000 to 100,000 distinct CDR3 sequences listed, roughly 31% were seen once. J is TRBJ2-2 and V is TRBV7-2, with D hard to call. Input material: CD4+ T cells, either the whole sample or a sorted fraction (not recorded which). This clonotype was sampled from a human donor in good health. CDR3 region: CASSYTHTGELFF. The CDR3 bases are TGTGCCAGCAGCTACACTCACACCGGGGAGCTGTTTTTT.